These 8 T cell receptor beta chains originate from one sample sequenced in a study of PD-L1 blockade in urothelial cancer. Profiling relied on immunoSEQ multiplex PCR, and the TCRdb table lists in-frame clones only, not all of them. The table has 50,000 or so clones, 77% seen once; the top ten hold over 3.5%. Specimen: PBMCs, collected around atezolizumab (anti-PD-L1) treatment. These receptors all come from a man aged 65-85 years with urothelial cancer.

The gene calls are TRBV28 and TRBJ2-2; TRBD2 might be the D (5 bases). The ends were cut back, 6 bases at V and 5 bases at J, with 19 bases in the middle. The CDR3 extends over 16 amino acids. Germline V gene lookup returns CDR1 MDHEN and CDR2 SYDVKM. This chain's CDR3 is CASSSGAEGFTGELFF. The CDR3 DNA is TGTGCCAGCAGCTCCGGAGCCGAGGGATTTACCGGGGAGCTGTTTTTT.

V gene TRBV9 combines with J gene TRBJ1-6, with TRBD1 matching 10 bases. The CDR3 contains 14 residues. Unmatched junction bases numbered 5, after V lost 4 bases and J lost 10 bases. Germline V gene lookup returns CDR1 SGDLS and CDR2 YYNGEE. Here the CDR3 DNA reads TGTGCCAGCAGCCCGACAGGGGGCTACTCACCCCTCCACTTT. Its protein product is CASSPTGGYSPLHF.

In its sample, this clone was seen once. The CDR3: CASSGEVGEPKLFF. CDR3 nucleotide sequence: TGTGCCAGCAGCGGGGAGGTAGGGGAGCCAAAACTGTTTTTT. The chain couples TRBV4-2 to TRBJ1-4; D is possibly TRBD1 (5 bases). V gave up 5 bases and J gave up 10 bases, with 17 bases separating them. The V gene's germline CDR1 is LGHNA and CDR2 YNFKEQ. This CDR3 comprises 14 residues.

This chain connects TRBV4-2 to TRBJ2-1, with D possibly being TRBD2 (6 bases). This CDR3 is 14 amino acids long. The V and J ends lost 1 base and 6 bases respectively, with 10 bases between them. Germline CDR1 is LGHNA and CDR2 is YNFKEQ. The CDR3 here is CASSQVGGGNEQFF. The CDR3 region has the DNA TGTGCCAGCAGCCAAGTCGGGGGAGGCAATGAGCAGTTCTTC.

The rearrangement joins TRBV4-3 to TRBJ1-6; a weak D match, TRBD1 (6 bases). The CDR3 contains 15 residues. From germline, CDR1 is LGHNA and CDR2 YSLEER. Trimming pared 5 bases from V and 5 bases from J, leaving 13 bases between. The CDR3 reads CASSLEAGDNSPLHF. In nucleotides, the CDR3 is TGCGCCAGCAGCTTAGAGGCAGGGGATAATTCACCCCTCCACTTT.

The chain uses TRBV6-1 and TRBJ2-1, with 8 bases aligning to TRBD2. The junction had 4 bases not matched to a gene; V was cut back by 8 bases and J by 1 base. Germline lookup yields CDR1 MNHNS and CDR2 SASEGT. The CDR3 extends over 14 amino acids. CDR3 bases: TGTGCCAGCCAAACTAGCGGTTCCTACAATGAGCAGTTCTTC. Translating it yields CASQTSGSYNEQFF.

This clone appeared once. The chain has TRBV7-3 and TRBJ1-4, with TRBD1 identical over 7 bases. The CDR3 loop spans 16 amino acids. V was pared by 1 base and J by 7 bases, with 9 bases of the junction left unmatched. The germline V gene encodes CDR1 SGHTA and CDR2 FQGTGA. CDR3 DNA sequence: TGTGCCAGCAGCTTAAACGACAGGGTCGGAGGTGAAAAACTGTTTTTT. This encodes CASSLNDRVGGEKLFF.

This clone was detected only once. The V and J genes are TRBV27 and TRBJ2-1, with 11 bases aligning to TRBD2. V lost 3 bases and J lost 9; bases outside the gene matches: 7. Looked up from germline, CDR1 is MNHEY and CDR2 is SMNVEV (reference sequence). This CDR3 contains 15 residues. The CDR3 bases are TGTGCCAGCAGTTTTAGCGGGAGGGCCTACGGTGAGCAGTTCTTC. As protein: CASSFSGRAYGEQFF.